Listed below are T cell receptor beta chains from one sample, sequenced in a study of blood T cells in healthy people across ages. TCRdb fed the 5' RACE reads into MiXCR, producing one record per CDR3 protein. The table includes 450,000 to 600,000 distinct CDR3 sequences, approximately 26% detected once. The same data also contributed to another study, on T cells of mothers and their children.

Sequenced material: blood. The receptor set was obtained from a boy younger than 10 in good health. CDR3s include the opening cysteine and the closing phenylalanine or tryptophan. The order of the fields is J gene, D gene, V gene, clone size, CDR3 protein, CDR3 DNA. A D gene is named only where the DNA matches it firmly. The size entry is marked missing in some rows and otherwise reads once, few, many or a size class.

J: TRBJ2-5
D: NA
V: TRBV7-7
size: NA
CDR3: CASSLWAPGVEETQYF
DNA: TGTGCTAGCAGCTTATGGGCCCCAGGGGTGGAAGAGACCCAGTACTTC

J: TRBJ2-5
D: TRBD1
V: TRBV6-5
size: NA
CDR3: CASSYSGTDQETQYF
DNA: TGTGCCAGCAGTTACTCCGGGACAGATCAAGAGACCCAGTACTTC

J: TRBJ2-5
D: NA
V: TRBV28
size: few
CDR3: CASSYGLGGQETQYF
DNA: TGTGCCAGCAGTTACGGGCTGGGGGGCCAAGAGACCCAGTACTTC

J: TRBJ2-7
D: NA
V: TRBV20-1
size: few
CDR3: CSAVPGGNEQYF
DNA: TGCAGTGCGGTCCCGGGGGGCAACGAGCAGTACTTC

J: TRBJ2-2
D: TRBD2
V: TRBV5-1
size: NA
CDR3: CASSLPGGDTGELFF
DNA: TGCGCCAGCAGTTTGCCGGGGGGGGACACCGGGGAGCTGTTTTTT

J: TRBJ1-4
D: TRBD1
V: TRBV30
size: NA
CDR3: CAWRGQGATNEKLFF
DNA: TGTGCCTGGAGGGGACAGGGGGCAACTAATGAAAAACTGTTTTTT

J: TRBJ2-5
D: NA
V: TRBV6-2/TRBV6-3
size: NA
CDR3: CASSYSTEGGQETQYF
DNA: TGTGCCAGCAGTTACTCGACGGAGGGGGGCCAAGAGACCCAGTACTTC

J: TRBJ2-1
D: NA
V: TRBV4-3
size: NA
CDR3: CASSRMTGPLDYNEQFF
DNA: TGCGCCAGCAGCCGGATGACCGGGCCCCTCGACTACAATGAGCAGTTCTTC

J: TRBJ2-1
D: TRBD2
V: TRBV9
size: NA
CDR3: CASRLKTSGGAHEQFF
DNA: TGTGCCAGCAGGCTAAAGACTAGCGGGGGGGCTCATGAGCAGTTCTTC

J: TRBJ2-1
D: TRBD2
V: TRBV27
size: NA
CDR3: CASSFTLAGVDEQFF
DNA: TGTGCCAGCAGTTTTACGCTAGCGGGAGTCGATGAGCAGTTCTTC

J: TRBJ2-1
D: NA
V: TRBV4-1
size: NA
CDR3: CASSHLDEQQFF
DNA: TGCGCCAGCAGCCATCTGGACGAGCAGCAGTTCTTC

J: TRBJ1-2
D: TRBD1
V: TRBV6-5
size: few
CDR3: CASVGQGHYGYTF
DNA: TGTGCCAGCGTCGGACAGGGCCACTATGGCTACACCTTC

J: TRBJ2-7
D: NA
V: TRBV3-1
size: once
CDR3: CASSQETALHITYEQYF
DNA: TGTGCCAGCAGCCAAGAGACAGCGCTCCACATCACCTACGAGCAGTACTTC

J: TRBJ2-7
D: TRBD1
V: TRBV20-1
size: NA
CDR3: CSARDSGEYEQYF
DNA: TGCAGTGCAAGGGACAGTGGGGAGTACGAGCAGTACTTC

J: TRBJ2-5
D: TRBD2
V: TRBV5-8
size: few
CDR3: CASSLGTSGRAAETQYF
DNA: TGTGCCAGCAGCTTGGGAACTAGCGGGAGGGCCGCTGAGACCCAGTACTTC

J: TRBJ2-4
D: NA
V: TRBV25-1
size: few
CDR3: CASSITGTNIQYF
DNA: TGTGCCAGCAGTATAACAGGGACCAACATTCAGTACTTC

J: TRBJ2-5
D: TRBD2
V: TRBV6-2/TRBV6-3
size: NA
CDR3: CASSFLTSMETQYF
DNA: TGTGCCAGCAGTTTTTTGACTAGCATGGAGACCCAGTACTTC

J: TRBJ2-7
D: NA
V: TRBV12-3/TRBV12-4
size: NA
CDR3: CASREADYEQYF
DNA: TGTGCCAGCCGAGAGGCGGACTACGAGCAGTACTTC

J: TRBJ1-5
D: TRBD1
V: TRBV7-2
size: NA
CDR3: CASSLGGGDGQPQHF
DNA: TGTGCCAGCAGCTTAGGAGGGGGCGACGGTCAGCCCCAGCATTTT

J: TRBJ1-3
D: TRBD1
V: TRBV20-1
size: few
CDR3: CSAQEGGRNTIYF
DNA: TGCAGTGCCCAGGAAGGGGGCCGAAACACCATATATTTT

J: TRBJ2-5
D: NA
V: TRBV20-1
size: NA
CDR3: CSVMRGTQETQYF
DNA: TGCAGTGTAATGAGGGGGACCCAAGAGACCCAGTACTTC

J: TRBJ1-4
D: NA
V: TRBV7-2
size: NA
CDR3: CASTGPTNEKLFF
DNA: TGTGCCAGCACGGGTCCTACTAATGAAAAACTGTTTTTT

J: TRBJ2-1
D: TRBD2
V: TRBV12-3/TRBV12-4
size: NA
CDR3: CASTPGLAGHNEQFF
DNA: TGTGCCAGCACCCCGGGACTAGCGGGCCACAATGAGCAGTTCTTC

J: TRBJ1-6
D: NA
V: TRBV4-3
size: NA
CDR3: CASSQFEGLNSPLHF
DNA: TGCGCCAGCAGCCAATTCGAGGGCCTTAATTCACCCCTCCACTTT

J: TRBJ2-1
D: NA
V: TRBV4-3
size: NA
CDR3: CASSHGRRYNEQFF
DNA: TGCGCCAGCAGCCATGGGCGGCGGTACAATGAGCAGTTCTTC

J: TRBJ2-1
D: NA
V: TRBV20-1
size: NA
CDR3: CSARDHGWDEQFF
DNA: TGCAGTGCTAGAGATCACGGATGGGATGAGCAGTTCTTC

J: TRBJ2-5
D: NA
V: TRBV10-3
size: few
CDR3: CAISATPQETQYF
DNA: TGTGCCATCAGTGCGACACCTCAAGAGACCCAGTACTTC

J: TRBJ1-2
D: NA
V: TRBV24-1
size: few
CDR3: CATSDSTGNSYGYTF
DNA: TGTGCCACCAGTGATTCAACCGGGAACTCCTATGGCTACACCTTC